Listed here are 32 T cell receptor beta chains from one sample, sequenced in a study of Ad26.COV2.S vaccination and SARS-CoV-2 variants. The treatment: 15 to 20 received Ad26.COV2.S at low or high dose, single or two shots; several received placebo; per-sample allocation not given. The investigators took samples on day 63 after the first vaccine or placebo injection. TCRdb's table, derived via immunoSEQ multiplex PCR, lists solely in-frame clones and lacks some. The data contain fewer than 300,000 clones, over 75% of them singletons. Sequences were derived from peripheral blood, sampled in a trial of Ad26.COV2.S vaccine versus placebo. All receptors derive from a person aged 18-60 years who received the Ad26.COV2.S COVID-19 vaccine or a placebo.

The rearrangement uses TRBV5-4 and TRBJ1-2; D remains ambiguous. CDR3 length: 14 amino acids. Germline lookup yields CDR1 SGHNT and CDR2 YYREEE (reference sequence). V gave up 1 base and J gave up 5 bases, with 12 bases separating them. CDR3 sequence reads: CASSLSGPIYGYTF. CDR3 bases: TGTGCCAGCAGCTTGTCAGGCCCCATATATGGCTACACCTTC.

This clone was counted a single time. The V gene is TRBV12-3 or TRBV12-4, the J gene TRBJ2-3; D is unresolved. This CDR3 has 11 residues. V lost 7 bases and J lost 9, with 11 bases in between. The CDR3 loop is CASTLEGTQYF. CDR3 coding DNA: TGTGCCAGCACCCTCGAAGGCACGCAGTATTTT.

This rearrangement joins TRBV5-1 to TRBJ1-2, with D perhaps TRBD1 (5 bases). The CDR3 contains 14 residues. Trimming removed 4 bases at V and 8 bases at J, with 18 bases between. CDR1 is SGHRS, CDR2 YFSETQ, per germline. The CDR3, as DNA: TGCGCCAGCAGCCCGGGGGATCGGAAGGACGGCTACACCTTC. Translation gives CASSPGDRKDGYTF.

The V call is TRBV28, the J call TRBJ2-7; D may match TRBD1 or TRBD2 (5 bases each). This CDR3 has 15 amino acids. Trimming cost V 6 bases and J 6 bases, with 21 bases left between them. Germline assignment: CDR1 MDHEN and CDR2 SYDVKM. The CDR3 sequence: CASSTPGTPVGEQYF. CDR3 bases: TGTGCCAGCAGCACTCCCGGGACGCCCGTCGGCGAGCAGTACTTC.

This clone was observed a single time. The rearrangement uses TRBV5-4 and TRBJ1-2; D possibly corresponds to TRBD1 (6 bases). V was clipped by 4 bases and J by 7 bases, with 14 bases between them. The CDR3 consists of 13 residues. Looked up from germline, CDR1 is SGHNT and CDR2 is YYREEE (reference sequence). Here the CDR3 DNA reads TGTGCCAGCAGCATACAGGGTTCAGGTGGCTACACCTTC. Translated: CASSIQGSGGYTF.

This rearrangement joins TRBV29-1 to TRBJ2-1; possibly TRBD2 for D (6 bases). The CDR3 covers 12 residues. Germline lookup yields CDR1 SQVTM and CDR2 ANQGSEA. V lost 1 base, J lost 8 bases, and 9 bases lay in between. This CDR3 reads CSVEVTGDEQFF. CDR3 nucleotide sequence: TGCAGCGTTGAAGTAACGGGGGATGAGCAGTTCTTC.

The rearrangement joins TRBV30 to TRBJ1-3; 7 bases are a match to TRBD1. CDR3 length: 14 amino acids. Germline values: CDR1 GTSNPN, CDR2 SVGIG (reference sequence). The V and J ends lost 5 bases and 0 bases, in that order; junction bases with no gene match: 4. CDR3 region: CAWGQARSGNTIYF. The CDR3 region has the DNA TGTGCCTGGGGACAGGCCCGCTCTGGAAACACCATATATTTT.

This chain joins TRBV10-3 and TRBJ2-3, with 12 bases identical to TRBD1. The germline V gene has CDR1 ENHRY and CDR2 SYGVKD. The ends lost 7 bases at V and 1 base at J; junction bases unmatched: 6. This CDR3 comprises 16 residues. CDR3 residues: CAIKPGQGAGTDTQYF. The CDR3 DNA reads TGTGCCATCAAACCGGGACAGGGGGCAGGCACAGATACGCAGTATTTT.

The chain links TRBV7-9 to TRBJ1-1; 7 nucleotides align to TRBD1. V lost 5 bases to trimming and J lost 0 bases; unmatched junction nucleotides: 6. Germline assignment: CDR1 SEHNR and CDR2 FQNEAQ (reference sequence). The CDR3 has 15 residues. The DNA of the CDR3 is TGTGCCAGCAGCCCGAGACAGGGAATGAACACTGAAGCTTTCTTT. It specifies CASSPRQGMNTEAFF.

J is TRBJ1-1 and V is TRBV7-4, with TRBD1 identical over 8 bases. The germline V gene has CDR1 SGHVT and CDR2 SQSDAQ. The length of the CDR3 is 17 residues. V dropped 5 bases and J dropped 0; count of bases not matched to a gene: 11. The CDR3 bases are TGTGCCAGCAGCCCCCGTTTAAAGACAGGGGTGAACACTGAAGCTTTCTTT. Translating gives CASSPRLKTGVNTEAFF.

This clone was seen only a few times. J is TRBJ2-7 and V is TRBV7-9; tentatively, D is TRBD2 (6 bases). Trimming cost V 5 bases and J 5 bases, with 7 bases left between them. Germline lookup yields CDR1 SEHNR and CDR2 FQNEAQ (reference sequence). The CDR3 consists of 11 residues. CDR3 region: CASSPGDEQYF. CDR3 DNA sequence: TGTGCCAGCAGCCCGGGGGACGAGCAGTACTTC.

The CDR3 region is CASSSQPADSYNEQFF. The CDR3 coding sequence is TGTGCCAGCAGCTCCCAACCAGCGGACTCCTACAATGAGCAGTTCTTC. The chain combines TRBV7-2 with TRBJ2-1, with a possible D match to TRBD2 (5 bases). The V and J ends lost 4 bases and 0 bases respectively, with 13 bases between them. The germline gives CDR1 SGHTA, CDR2 FQGNSA. CDR3 length: 16 residues.

This chain connects TRBV27 to TRBJ2-3; D possibly matches TRBD1 or TRBD2 (6 bases each). The CDR3 sequence is 17 residues long. Germline CDR1 and CDR2: MNHEY and SMNVEV (reference sequence). The germline V and J ends were trimmed by 5 bases and 5 bases, with 23 bases remaining between them. The CDR3 bases are TGTGCCAGCAGTAACTACGCCGGGGGCGGCGGCGGAGATACGCAGTATTTT. Encoded protein: CASSNYAGGGGGDTQYF.

This clone was picked up many times. The rearrangement links TRBV4-3 to TRBJ1-2; D unresolved. V shed 1 base and J shed 4 bases, with 16 bases lying between them. The CDR3 is 16 amino acids. CDR1 is LGHNA and CDR2 is YSLEER in the germline V gene. CDR3 bases: TGCGCCAGCAGCCAAGGTATTGCCGAGGATACCTATGGCTACACCTTC. This encodes CASSQGIAEDTYGYTF.

The chain links TRBV18 to TRBJ2-2, with D unclear. The CDR3 extends over 15 amino acids. CDR1 is KGHSH, CDR2 LQKENI, per germline. Trimming took off 3 bases at V and 5 bases at J, with 13 bases between the two ends. The CDR3 nucleotides are TGTGCCAGCTCACCCCCCATTGGCCCGACCGGGGAGCTGTTTTTT. This sequence encodes CASSPPIGPTGELFF.

This clone appeared a single time. The chain couples TRBV28 to TRBJ2-6; TRBD1 matches at 10 bases. With 5 bases clipped from V and 4 bases from J, the junction kept 14 bases outside the gene matches. The germline gives CDR1 MDHEN, CDR2 SYDVKM. The CDR3 contains 19 residues. DNA for the CDR3: TGTGCCAGCAGTGAGCCCTTAGGACAGGGGGTGTACGGGGCCAACGTCCTGACTTTC. Its protein is CASSEPLGQGVYGANVLTF.

The gene calls are TRBV29-1 and TRBJ2-2, with D possibly TRBD2 on 5 matching bases. Trimming stripped 7 bases from V and 3 bases from J, with 12 bases between. The CDR3 contains 13 residues. Germline CDR1 SQVTM, CDR2 ANQGSEA. The CDR3 nucleotides are TGCAGCGGCGGTGGGAGCTACACCGGGGAGCTGTTTTTT. Translation gives CSGGGSYTGELFF.

The V and J genes are TRBV27 and TRBJ2-5, with 7 bases aligning to TRBD2. V was clipped by 10 bases and J by 1 base; unmatched bases: 6. This CDR3 contains 13 residues. Per the germline V gene, CDR1 is MNHEY and CDR2 is SMNVEV (reference sequence). DNA of the CDR3: TGTGCCACCCGGCGGGGGACCCAAGAGACCCAGTACTTC. Translation gives CATRRGTQETQYF.

The rearrangement joins TRBV28 to TRBJ1-2; D unclear. V shed 3 bases and J shed 5 bases, with 16 bases lying between them. Germline CDR1 reads MDHEN; CDR2 reads SYDVKM. This CDR3 is built from 15 residues. The CDR3 loop reads CASSFRARTPYGYTF. The CDR3 DNA is TGTGCCAGCAGTTTTCGGGCCCGGACCCCTTATGGCTACACCTTC.

The rearrangement uses TRBV15 and TRBJ2-5; D is ambiguous. In germline, CDR1 is LNHNV, CDR2 YYDKDF (reference sequence). V was pared by 0 bases and J by 4 bases, with 6 bases between. This CDR3 spans 13 amino acids. The CDR3 nucleotides read TGTGCCACCAGCAGAGATGGTTCAGAGACCCAGTACTTC. Amino acid sequence: CATSRDGSETQYF.

The chain carries TRBV4-1 and TRBJ2-2, with TRBD2 identical over 7 bases. Losses at the gene ends were 4 bases for V and 1 base for J; bases not matched to a gene: 9. Germline V gene data show CDR1 as MGHRA and CDR2 as YSYEKL. The CDR3 consists of 17 residues. This CDR3 reads CASSPYTGGRNTGELFF. CDR3 in DNA: TGCGCCAGCAGCCCATACACGGGGGGACGGAACACCGGGGAGCTGTTTTTT.

The chain employs TRBV18 and TRBJ1-1; no clear D. CDR1 is KGHSH, CDR2 LQKENI, per germline. V was cut by 3 bases and J by 0 bases, with 11 bases left in between. The CDR3 totals 15 residues. The CDR3 region has the DNA TGTGCCAGCTCACCTCCAGGCTTGGTGAACACTGAAGCTTTCTTT. This encodes CASSPPGLVNTEAFF.

The chain recombines TRBV6-2 or TRBV6-3 with TRBJ2-3, with 9 bases matching TRBD2. Looked up from germline, CDR1 is MNHEY and CDR2 is SVGEGT. The CDR3 sequence is 19 residues long. Trimming cost V 0 bases and J 4 bases; bases outside gene matches: 14. Here the CDR3 DNA reads TGTGCCAGCAGTTACTCGATAGGGATTAGCGGGAGAGACTCAGATACGCAGTATTTT. Its translation is CASSYSIGISGRDSDTQYF.

The chain carries TRBV5-5 and TRBJ2-5, with TRBD2 as a possible D gene (6 bases). The CDR3 has 13 residues. CDR1 is SGHKS and CDR2 is YYEKEE in the germline V gene (reference sequence). The V gene lost 4 bases and the J gene lost 4 bases, with 11 bases spanning the gap. CDR3 region: CASSPGTPETQYF. CDR3 nucleotide sequence: TGTGCCAGCAGCCCCGGGACTCCAGAGACCCAGTACTTC. The entire variable domain, with the rest obtained from reference TRBV5-5 and TRBJ2-5, is as follows: DAGVTQSPTHLIKTRGQQVTLRCSPISGHKSVSWYQQVLGQGPQFIFQYYEKEERGRGNFPDRFSARQFPNYSSELNVNALLLGDSALYLCASSPGTPETQYFGPGTRLLVL.

The genes are TRBV4-2 and TRBJ2-3; tentative D call: TRBD1 (5 bases). The CDR3 runs 16 residues. Trimming cost V 4 bases and J 1 base, with 15 bases left between them. In germline, CDR1 is LGHNA, CDR2 YNFKEQ. The CDR3 is CASSRGSSAGTDTQYF. For the CDR3, the DNA is TGTGCCAGCAGCCGGGGCTCTTCGGCTGGCACAGATACGCAGTATTTT.

CDR3 sequence (DNA): TGCAGCGTTCCCCTGGGGGGGAACACTGAAGCTTTCTTT. Translation gives CSVPLGGNTEAFF. This chain links TRBV29-1 with TRBJ1-1; the D gene is possibly TRBD1 (5 bases). Germline-derived CDR1 and CDR2 are SQVTM and ANQGSEA. The CDR3 covers 13 residues. The germline V and J ends were trimmed by 5 bases and 1 base, with 11 bases remaining between them.

This chain uses TRBV18 with TRBJ2-5; D uncertain. The V end was cut by 2 bases, the J end by 5 bases, with 9 bases between. The CDR3 is 13 amino acids. The V gene's germline CDR1 is KGHSH and CDR2 LQKENI. The CDR3 nucleotides read TGTGCCAGCTCACCATTGTATGGGGAGACCCAGTACTTC. Amino acids: CASSPLYGETQYF.

V is TRBV2 and J is TRBJ2-7; D is perhaps TRBD1 (5 bases). Looked up from germline, CDR1 is SNHLY and CDR2 is FYNNEI. V lost 1 base, J lost 4 bases, and 11 bases lay in between. The CDR3 extends over 14 amino acids. The CDR3 DNA follows: TGTGCCAGCAGTGAAGACTTGGGGCGGTACGAGCAGTACTTC. Residues: CASSEDLGRYEQYF.

This clone was detected only once. The chain has TRBV3-1 (or the pseudogene TRBV3-2) and TRBJ1-3; D ambiguous. V lost 4 bases and J lost 3, with 16 bases in between. The CDR3 contains 16 residues. Germline V gene lookup returns CDR1 LGHDT and CDR2 YNNKEL (reference sequence). DNA of the CDR3: TGTGCCAGCAGCCTCCGCGGGGATAAGTATGGAAACACCATATATTTT. This sequence encodes CASSLRGDKYGNTIYF.

This clone was recorded a few times. The chain carries TRBV6-2 or TRBV6-3 and TRBJ1-1, with a possible D match to TRBD1 (5 bases). The CDR3 contains 14 residues. Germline V CDR1 and CDR2: MNHEY, SVGEGT. Trimming cost V 5 bases and J 1 base, with 11 bases left between them. The CDR3 nucleotides are TGTGCCAGCAGTCCCACCGGGGGGAACACTGAAGCTTTCTTT. Residues: CASSPTGGNTEAFF.

J is TRBJ2-7 and V is TRBV28; 9 bases fit TRBD1. The germline V gene has CDR1 MDHEN and CDR2 SYDVKM. V was clipped by 8 bases and J by 2 bases; unmatched bases: 10. The CDR3 totals 15 residues. The CDR3 loop reads CASHVSGTGTYEQYF. The CDR3 region has the DNA TGTGCCAGCCACGTCTCCGGGACAGGGACCTACGAGCAGTACTTC.

In DNA form, the CDR3 reads TGCGCCAGCAGTGAGTATGCAGGGAGCTCCTACAATGAGCAGTTCTTC. It encodes CASSEYAGSSYNEQFF. This rearrangement joins TRBV10-1 to TRBJ2-1; the D call may be TRBD1 or TRBD2 (5 bases each). The CDR3 covers 16 residues. Germline lookup yields CDR1 WNHNN and CDR2 SYGVQD (reference sequence). V lost 1 base and J 0 bases, leaving 10 bases between the germline ends.